This T cell receptor beta chain came from a study of T cell repertoires in cytomegalovirus infection. Germline values: CDR1 MDHEN, CDR2 SYDVKM. CDR3 length equals 12 residues. V was cut by 7 bases and J by 0 bases, with 7 bases left in between. The sample holds many counts of this clonotype. The antigen is not known. TCRdb re-derived calls from the reads in MiXCR, one entry per CDR3 protein. The repertoire includes 250,000 to 300,000 distinct CDR3 sequences, around 20% of them detected once, and roughly a fifth sits in the top ten. V is TRBV28 and J is TRBJ2-7; D not certain. The receptor's source is a human donor in good health (CMV status not recorded). Some clones in this sample may be carry-over from other donors' samples. The sequences come from cultured PBMCs, collected from culture after CMV antigen stimulation. In nucleotides, the CDR3 is TGTGCCAGCACCGGGTTCTCCTACGAGCAGTACTTC. This gives the protein CASTGFSYEQYF.